These T cell receptor beta chains were read from a single sample in a study of human T cells and chemical hapten exposure. TCRdb passed the RACE reads through MiXCR, listing each CDR3 protein once. The sample yields around 130,000 distinct CDR3 sequences, roughly 9% seen once. The material sequenced was whole blood. The receptors were sampled from a male donor in good health. Some clones in this sample may be carry-over from other donors' samples. CDR3s include the opening cysteine and the closing phenylalanine or tryptophan. Fields, in order: CDR3 DNA, CDR3 protein, D gene, V gene, clone size, J gene. The D gene is left open where the match is weak. Clone size is given for some rows only: seen once, a few or many times, or a class if the clone is expanded.

cdr3_nt: TGTGCCAGCAGCTTAGGTAGACCAAGCTCCTACGAGCAGTACTTC
cdr3_aa: CASSLGRPSSYEQYF
d_call: NA
v_call: TRBV13
clone_size: many
j_call: TRBJ2-7

cdr3_nt: TGTGCCATCACCGAGGGGGTTTCCTATAATTCACCCCTCCACTTT
cdr3_aa: CAITEGVSYNSPLHF
d_call: NA
v_call: TRBV10-3
clone_size: few
j_call: TRBJ1-6

cdr3_nt: TGCGCCAGCAGCCAAGGACAGACGAACAATGAGCAGTTCTTC
cdr3_aa: CASSQGQTNNEQFF
d_call: NA
v_call: TRBV4-3
clone_size: few
j_call: TRBJ2-1

cdr3_nt: TGTGCCAGCAGTTCCCAGGGGGCGAACTACGAGCAGTACTTC
cdr3_aa: CASSSQGANYEQYF
d_call: TRBD1
v_call: TRBV6-1
clone_size: few
j_call: TRBJ2-7

cdr3_nt: TGCGCCAGCAGCTTGGGGGGGCCCCAAGAGACCCAGTACTTC
cdr3_aa: CASSLGGPQETQYF
d_call: NA
v_call: TRBV5-1
clone_size: few
j_call: TRBJ2-5

cdr3_nt: TGCGCCAGCAGCTTATTACCGGGCCAATCCTACGAGCAGTACTTC
cdr3_aa: CASSLLPGQSYEQYF
d_call: NA
v_call: TRBV5-1
clone_size: many
j_call: TRBJ2-7

cdr3_nt: TGTGCCAGCAGCAGAGACGGTACTAGCGGGGAGGTGAGGTTCTTC
cdr3_aa: CASSRDGTSGEVRFF
d_call: TRBD2
v_call: TRBV7-9
clone_size: many
j_call: TRBJ2-1

cdr3_nt: TGCAGCGTTGTACCTCGGGACAGCCACTACGAGCAGTACTTC
cdr3_aa: CSVVPRDSHYEQYF
d_call: TRBD1
v_call: TRBV29-1
clone_size: many
j_call: TRBJ2-7

cdr3_nt: TGTGCCAGCAGTTACTCGTTTCCCTTGGGGGGTGGGGAGGACTACGAGCAGTACTTC
cdr3_aa: CASSYSFPLGGGEDYEQYF
d_call: NA
v_call: TRBV6-5
clone_size: NA
j_call: TRBJ2-7

cdr3_nt: TGTGCCAGCAGCTCGGACATCCCCAGCTCCTATAATTCACCCCTCCACTTT
cdr3_aa: CASSSDIPSSYNSPLHF
d_call: NA
v_call: TRBV7-8
clone_size: NA
j_call: TRBJ1-6

cdr3_nt: TGTGCCAGCAGTGCGTGGACAGGGAATCGTGAAAAACTGTTTTTT
cdr3_aa: CASSAWTGNREKLFF
d_call: TRBD1
v_call: TRBV6-5
clone_size: NA
j_call: TRBJ1-4

cdr3_nt: TGTGCCAGCAGCTTAGGACAGGCACGGGAAGCTTTCTTT
cdr3_aa: CASSLGQAREAFF
d_call: NA
v_call: TRBV11-1
clone_size: few
j_call: TRBJ1-1

cdr3_nt: TGTGCCAGCAGCTTATGGACCGCTAGCGGGGTCGAGCAGTACTTC
cdr3_aa: CASSLWTASGVEQYF
d_call: TRBD2
v_call: TRBV7-2
clone_size: NA
j_call: TRBJ2-7

cdr3_nt: TGTGCCAGCAGCTTTGCAGGGGCGGGTTCACCCCTCCACTTT
cdr3_aa: CASSFAGAGSPLHF
d_call: NA
v_call: TRBV7-6
clone_size: many
j_call: TRBJ1-6

cdr3_nt: TGTGCCAGCAGCTTAGATACCGCCTTCTCCAATGAGCAGTTCTTC
cdr3_aa: CASSLDTAFSNEQFF
d_call: NA
v_call: TRBV7-8
clone_size: NA
j_call: TRBJ2-1

cdr3_nt: TGCGCCAGCAGCCAAGATGGGACAGGGTACTACGAGCAGTACTTC
cdr3_aa: CASSQDGTGYYEQYF
d_call: TRBD1
v_call: TRBV4-3
clone_size: many
j_call: TRBJ2-7

cdr3_nt: TGTGCCACCAGCAGCGATTACCCCCCTGGAGCGGGAGATACCGGGGAGCTGTTTTTT
cdr3_aa: CATSSDYPPGAGDTGELFF
d_call: TRBD2
v_call: TRBV15
clone_size: few
j_call: TRBJ2-2

cdr3_nt: TGTGCCAGCAGCTTAGGGTCGCTCACAGATACGCAGTATTTT
cdr3_aa: CASSLGSLTDTQYF
d_call: NA
v_call: TRBV11-2
clone_size: few
j_call: TRBJ2-3

cdr3_nt: TGTGCCAGCAGCGTAGGTCCCGGAGGGACAGGGAATCAGCCCCAGCATTTT
cdr3_aa: CASSVGPGGTGNQPQHF
d_call: TRBD1
v_call: TRBV9
clone_size: NA
j_call: TRBJ1-5

cdr3_nt: TGTGCCAGCAGCGTGACAGTACAGGGGACAGATACGCAGTATTTT
cdr3_aa: CASSVTVQGTDTQYF
d_call: TRBD1
v_call: TRBV11-1
clone_size: few
j_call: TRBJ2-3

cdr3_nt: TGTGCCAGCAGCTTTCCCAGCTCCTACGAGCAGTACTTC
cdr3_aa: CASSFPSSYEQYF
d_call: NA
v_call: TRBV7-9
clone_size: many
j_call: TRBJ2-7

cdr3_nt: TGCAGCGCCCGACAGAATCCTCCAGAGACCCAGTACTTC
cdr3_aa: CSARQNPPETQYF
d_call: NA
v_call: TRBV29-1
clone_size: many
j_call: TRBJ2-5

cdr3_nt: TGTGCCAGCAGAGAGTGGCCCGGGACAGGGGGGAATTACGAGCAGTACTTC
cdr3_aa: CASREWPGTGGNYEQYF
d_call: TRBD1
v_call: TRBV7-8
clone_size: NA
j_call: TRBJ2-7

cdr3_nt: TGCGCCAGCAGCCAAGGGGTCCTGAACACTGAAGCTTTCTTT
cdr3_aa: CASSQGVLNTEAFF
d_call: NA
v_call: TRBV5-1
clone_size: few
j_call: TRBJ1-1

cdr3_nt: TGTGCCAGCAGCTGGGCCCGGACTAGGGGAACCGTTCGGGAACGAGATACGCAGTATTTT
cdr3_aa: CASSWARTRGTVRERDTQYF
d_call: TRBD2
v_call: TRBV7-9
clone_size: NA
j_call: TRBJ2-3

cdr3_nt: TGTGCCATCGGGGTCTACGAGCAGTACTTC
cdr3_aa: CAIGVYEQYF
d_call: NA
v_call: TRBV10-3
clone_size: NA
j_call: TRBJ2-7

cdr3_nt: TGTGCCAGCAGTCCCCCCAGCGGAGGAAACAATGAGCAGTTCTTC
cdr3_aa: CASSPPSGGNNEQFF
d_call: NA
v_call: TRBV27
clone_size: few
j_call: TRBJ2-1

cdr3_nt: TGTGCCACCAGTGGCTCAGCGGGAGCTCACAATGAGCAGTTCTTC
cdr3_aa: CATSGSAGAHNEQFF
d_call: TRBD2
v_call: TRBV24-1
clone_size: few
j_call: TRBJ2-1

cdr3_nt: TGTGCCATCAGAACTCTTGGAGATACGCAGTATTTT
cdr3_aa: CAIRTLGDTQYF
d_call: NA
v_call: TRBV10-3
clone_size: many
j_call: TRBJ2-3

cdr3_nt: TGTGCCAGCAGTTTGGGGGGGTCGGTAACTGAAGCTTTCTTT
cdr3_aa: CASSLGGSVTEAFF
d_call: NA
v_call: TRBV12-3/TRBV12-4
clone_size: few
j_call: TRBJ1-1

cdr3_nt: TGCGCCAGCAGCCTTACAGGGGCAACTAATGAAAAACTGTTTTTT
cdr3_aa: CASSLTGATNEKLFF
d_call: TRBD1
v_call: TRBV4-3
clone_size: NA
j_call: TRBJ1-4

cdr3_nt: TGTGCCAGCAGTTATGGCAGCTTGAGGGCAGATACGCAGTATTTT
cdr3_aa: CASSYGSLRADTQYF
d_call: NA
v_call: TRBV6-5
clone_size: many
j_call: TRBJ2-3

cdr3_nt: TGCAGCGTTGATACAGGTTACTATGGCTACACCTTC
cdr3_aa: CSVDTGYYGYTF
d_call: NA
v_call: TRBV29-1
clone_size: few
j_call: TRBJ1-2

cdr3_nt: TGCAGTGCTAGAGGCCCGACTAGCGGCCAAGATACGCAGTATTTT
cdr3_aa: CSARGPTSGQDTQYF
d_call: TRBD2
v_call: TRBV20-1
clone_size: few
j_call: TRBJ2-3

cdr3_nt: TGTGCCAGCAGTTTCCGGGACAGGAGGGGAGTGGACTATGGCTACACCTTC
cdr3_aa: CASSFRDRRGVDYGYTF
d_call: TRBD1
v_call: TRBV28
clone_size: NA
j_call: TRBJ1-2

cdr3_nt: TGCAGTGCTAGAGATCTTCGGGGACAGGGTAGCGAGCAGTACTTC
cdr3_aa: CSARDLRGQGSEQYF
d_call: TRBD1
v_call: TRBV20-1
clone_size: many
j_call: TRBJ2-7

cdr3_nt: TGTGCCAGCAGTTACCCAGACACAGATACGCAGTATTTT
cdr3_aa: CASSYPDTDTQYF
d_call: NA
v_call: TRBV6-6
clone_size: NA
j_call: TRBJ2-3

cdr3_nt: TGCGCCAGCAGCCAGCGACAGGTGGGCGGCGGTGAGCAGTTCTTC
cdr3_aa: CASSQRQVGGGEQFF
d_call: NA
v_call: TRBV4-3
clone_size: few
j_call: TRBJ2-1

cdr3_nt: TGTGCCAGCAGTGAGCGGAGGGAGGCCCCTCAAAACATTCAGTACTTC
cdr3_aa: CASSERREAPQNIQYF
d_call: NA
v_call: TRBV2
clone_size: many
j_call: TRBJ2-4

cdr3_nt: TGTGCCAGTTGTGGGAGGGCCACAGATACGCAGTATTTT
cdr3_aa: CASCGRATDTQYF
d_call: TRBD2
v_call: TRBV19
clone_size: few
j_call: TRBJ2-3

cdr3_nt: TGTGCCAGCAGCTTTGGGTCGGCATTAACCTACGAGCAGTACTTC
cdr3_aa: CASSFGSALTYEQYF
d_call: NA
v_call: TRBV5-5
clone_size: few
j_call: TRBJ2-7

cdr3_nt: TGTGCCAGCAGTTTGGGGGGGGGCTACGAGCAGTACTTC
cdr3_aa: CASSLGGGYEQYF
d_call: TRBD2
v_call: TRBV12-3/TRBV12-4
clone_size: NA
j_call: TRBJ2-7

cdr3_nt: TGTGCCAGCCGAGACAGGCAGACTAGCACAGATACGCAGTATTTT
cdr3_aa: CASRDRQTSTDTQYF
d_call: NA
v_call: TRBV10-3
clone_size: NA
j_call: TRBJ2-3

cdr3_nt: TGTGCCAGCAGCGATGGGACAGGGGGACAATCACCCCTCCACTTT
cdr3_aa: CASSDGTGGQSPLHF
d_call: TRBD1
v_call: TRBV7-3
clone_size: NA
j_call: TRBJ1-6

cdr3_nt: TGTGCCAGCAGTCGCTACAGGGGGCGCGATTATAGCAATCAGCCCCAGCATTTT
cdr3_aa: CASSRYRGRDYSNQPQHF
d_call: TRBD1
v_call: TRBV6-1
clone_size: few
j_call: TRBJ1-5

cdr3_nt: TGCGCCAGCAGCTCATCCGGGACAAACTACGAGCAGTACTTC
cdr3_aa: CASSSSGTNYEQYF
d_call: NA
v_call: TRBV5-1
clone_size: NA
j_call: TRBJ2-7

cdr3_nt: TGTGCCAGCAGCCAAGGACAGTCAAACACTGAAGCTTTCTTT
cdr3_aa: CASSQGQSNTEAFF
d_call: NA
v_call: TRBV3-1
clone_size: NA
j_call: TRBJ1-1

cdr3_nt: TGCAGTGCCGCGACTAGCGGGTCGGCGGCCGGGGAGCTGTTTTTT
cdr3_aa: CSAATSGSAAGELFF
d_call: TRBD2
v_call: TRBV20-1
clone_size: NA
j_call: TRBJ2-2

cdr3_nt: TGTGCCAGCAGCGGACCGGGACAGGGGGCCTACGAGCAGTACTTC
cdr3_aa: CASSGPGQGAYEQYF
d_call: TRBD1
v_call: TRBV9
clone_size: many
j_call: TRBJ2-7

cdr3_nt: TGTGCCAGCACCTCTACCGCCACGGTTTGGACCCAGTACTTC
cdr3_aa: CASTSTATVWTQYF
d_call: NA
v_call: TRBV7-2
clone_size: NA
j_call: TRBJ2-5

cdr3_nt: TGTGCCAGCAGCCAAGATAAGAGCGGCTCCTACAATGAGCAGTTCTTC
cdr3_aa: CASSQDKSGSYNEQFF
d_call: NA
v_call: TRBV4-2
clone_size: many
j_call: TRBJ2-1